This passage covers 28 T cell receptor beta chains from one sample sequenced in a study of glioma-infiltrating T cells. The iRepertoire nested amplicon-rescue multiplex PCR amplified TCR alpha and beta CDR3s from RNA. TCRdb recomputed calls from the multiplex PCR reads with MiXCR, one row per CDR3 protein. This sample has about 380,000 distinct CDR3 sequences, with roughly two fifths found just once. The sequencing sample was made of glioma tissue, nonneoplastic brain tissue, or PBMCs (not recorded which). These receptors all stem from a human donor with low-grade glioma or glioblastoma, undergoing nonglioma brain surgery, or in good health (not recorded which).

V and J are TRBV27 and TRBJ2-2; tentatively, D is TRBD2 (6 bases). This CDR3 contains 16 residues. Germline loops: CDR1 MNHEY, CDR2 SMNVEV (reference sequence). Trimming stripped 7 bases from V and 4 bases from J, with 19 bases between. The CDR3 loop is CASTAVTRLVTGELFF. CDR3 sequence (DNA): TGTGCCAGCACGGCCGTGACTAGGTTGGTCACCGGGGAGCTGTTTTTT.

The chain employs TRBV18 and TRBJ1-2, with a tentative D call TRBD1 (6 bases). The CDR3 spans 13 residues. The germline V gene encodes CDR1 KGHSH and CDR2 LQKENI. V lost 3 bases to trimming and J lost 3 bases, with 8 bases between them. The CDR3 nucleotides read TGTGCCAGCTCACCGGGACATGACTATGGCTACACCTTC. Amino acid sequence: CASSPGHDYGYTF. Variable domain in full (rest from reference TRBV18 and TRBJ1-2): NAGVMQNPRHLVRRRGQEARLRCSPMKGHSHVYWYRQLPEEGLKFMVYLQKENIIDESGMPKERFSAEFPKEGPSILRIQQVVRGDSAAYFCASSPGHDYGYTFGSGTRLTVV.

This clonotype was found once. This could be a read error, since a much larger clone is one nucleotide away. The V gene is TRBV28, the J gene TRBJ1-2; D unresolved. The CDR3 is 12 amino acids. Per germline, CDR1 MDHEN and CDR2 SYDVKM. CDR3 in amino acids: CARSYSAYGYTF. DNA for the CDR3: TGTGCCAGAAGTTATTCAGCGTATGGCTACACCTTC.

This clonotype came up a few times. The genes are TRBV28 and TRBJ1-2; no firm D call. The length of the CDR3 is 14 residues. The germline V and J ends were trimmed by 3 bases and 7 bases, with 15 bases remaining between them. Germline CDR1 and CDR2: MDHEN and SYDVKM. CDR3 nucleotide sequence: TGTGCCAGCAGTTTTCACAGCCCTGTGCGTGGCTACACCTTC. It specifies CASSFHSPVRGYTF.

The chain joins TRBV5-1 to TRBJ2-3; 14 bases fit TRBD2. V dropped 4 bases and J dropped 6; count of bases not matched to a gene: 4. Germline-derived CDR1 and CDR2 are SGHRS and YFSETQ. The CDR3 covers 15 residues. Here the CDR3 reads CASSGTSGSMDTQYF. In DNA, the CDR3 is TGCGCCAGCAGCGGGACTAGCGGGAGCATGGATACGCAGTATTTT.

The chain recombines TRBV10-3 with TRBJ2-3; the match to TRBD2 covers 9 bases. V shed 8 bases, J shed 3 bases, and the junction held 12 bases outside the gene matches. There are 16 residues in the CDR3. The germline CDR1 and CDR2 sequences are ENHRY and SYGVKD. This chain's CDR3 is CAIGAGGRPGTDTQYF. CDR3 nucleotides: TGTGCCATCGGGGCGGGAGGGCGACCCGGGACAGATACGCAGTATTTT.

The chain couples TRBV7-9 to TRBJ1-5; no firm D call. The CDR3 runs to 16 residues. Trimming cost V 4 bases and J 0 bases, with 13 bases left between them. Germline V gives CDR1 SEHNR, CDR2 FQNEAQ (reference sequence). The CDR3, as DNA: TGTGCCAGCAGCTCATCGACAAGTCATAGCAATCAGCCCCAGCATTTT. The encoded protein is CASSSSTSHSNQPQHF.

The chain is built from TRBV19 and TRBJ2-7; D possibly corresponds to TRBD1 (6 bases). CDR3 length: 14 residues. The V and J ends lost 4 bases and 1 base respectively, with 11 bases between them. CDR1 and CDR2 (germline): LNHDA, SQIVND (reference sequence). CDR3 bases: TGTGCCAGTAGTAGCAGGGGCAGGTCCTACGAGCAGTACTTC. It yields the protein CASSSRGRSYEQYF.

V is TRBV18 and J is TRBJ1-2; 8 bases line up with TRBD1. Germline CDR1 and CDR2: KGHSH and LQKENI. The CDR3 is 13 amino acids. The V and J ends lost 8 bases and 5 bases, in that order; junction bases with no gene match: 7. The CDR3 coding sequence is TGTGCCAGCCACCCGGGACAGGATTATGGCTACACCTTC. Translated: CASHPGQDYGYTF.

The chain combines TRBV6-5 with TRBJ2-7, with TRBD2 matching over 7 bases. Germline V gene data show CDR1 as MNHEY and CDR2 as SVGAGI. V shed 7 bases and J 7 bases; nucleotides not matched to a gene: 16. The CDR3 runs 15 residues. CDR3: CASTGSSGFYNEQYF. The CDR3 DNA is TGTGCCAGCACTGGTAGTAGCGGGTTTTACAATGAGCAGTACTTC.

This clonotype has only a few counts. The chain employs TRBV28 and TRBJ1-2; 7 nucleotides line up with TRBD1. CDR1 MDHEN and CDR2 SYDVKM come from the germline V gene. This CDR3 has 14 residues. The junction had 7 bases not matched to a gene; V was cut back by 2 bases and J by 7 bases. CDR3: CASSLPRDSRGYTF. CDR3 DNA: TGTGCCAGCAGTTTACCCCGGGACAGTCGTGGCTACACCTTC.

This rearrangement joins TRBV4-3 to TRBJ2-1, with 12 positions matching TRBD2. The CDR3 extends over 18 amino acids. V was pared by 7 bases and J by 1 base, with 11 bases of the junction left unmatched. Looked up from germline, CDR1 is LGHNA and CDR2 is YSLEER. The CDR3 nucleotides read TGCGCCAGCACCCCAGGGTACCTAGCGGGAGGGTCCTACAATGAGCAGTTCTTC. Protein sequence: CASTPGYLAGGSYNEQFF.

Remarks on this clonotype: This may be a read error, as it is one base from a much larger clone. The chain carries TRBV27 and TRBJ2-7; tentative D call: TRBD2 (5 bases). V dropped 4 bases and J dropped 2 bases, with 15 bases sitting between them. Germline values: CDR1 MNHEY, CDR2 SMNVEV (reference sequence). This CDR3 spans 15 amino acids. CDR3 coding DNA: TGTGCCAGCAGTTACGGGATCCTCGGGGCCTACGAGCAGTACTTC. Its translation is CASSYGILGAYEQYF.

The J gene is TRBJ2-5, the V gene TRBV2; D is unclear. Germline V gene lookup returns CDR1 SNHLY and CDR2 FYNNEI. This CDR3 region has 13 residues. Trimming removed 7 bases from V and 2 bases from J, with 11 bases in between. This chain's CDR3 is CASISSRQETQYF. In DNA form, the CDR3 reads TGTGCCAGCATCTCCTCCAGACAAGAGACCCAGTACTTC.

This clonotype occurred once. The chain is built from TRBV12-3 or TRBV12-4 and TRBJ2-7; D is perhaps TRBD2 (6 bases). Between the trimmed V and J ends, which lost 6 bases and 0 bases, there was a span of 12 bases. The CDR3 has 14 residues. The CDR3 spells CASSPAGSSYEQYF. In DNA form, the CDR3 reads TGTGCCAGCAGCCCAGCCGGGAGCTCCTACGAGCAGTACTTC.

In this sample, this clonotype turned up many times. This chain links TRBV6-1 with TRBJ2-7; TRBD2 might be the D (5 bases). This CDR3 is 12 amino acids long. Germline CDR1 reads MNHNS; CDR2 reads SASEGT. Trimming left V 8 bases short and J 5 bases short, with 13 bases between. The CDR3 region is CASFRRGDEQYF. CDR3 nucleotides: TGTGCCAGCTTCCGTCGGGGTGACGAGCAGTACTTC.

This clonotype was counted ten times or more. The rearrangement joins TRBV7-2 to TRBJ1-3; the D gene is possibly TRBD1 (5 bases). This CDR3 spans 15 amino acids. V dropped 2 bases and J dropped 3 bases, with 11 bases sitting between them. Germline CDR1 is SGHTA and CDR2 is FQGNSA. The CDR3 region has the DNA TGTGCCAGCAGCTTAACCGGGGCAGGTGGAAACACCATATATTTT. Its protein product is CASSLTGAGGNTIYF. Variable domain in full (rest from reference TRBV7-2 and TRBJ1-3): GAGVSQSPSNKVTEKGKDVELRCDPISGHTALYWYRQSLGQGLEFLIYFQGNSAPDKSGLPSDRFSAERTGGSVSTLTIQRTQQEDSAVYLCASSLTGAGGNTIYFGEGSWLTVV.

As for this clonotype: This CDR3 is missing its conserved last phenylalanine or tryptophan, likely due to a read error. The J gene is TRBJ1-5, the V gene TRBV19, with D possibly TRBD1 on 5 matching bases. V gave up 11 bases and J gave up 0 bases, with 14 bases separating them. Germline CDR1 and CDR2: LNHDA and SQIVND (reference sequence). This CDR3 comprises 14 residues. The CDR3 nucleotides read TGTGCCGGGGGGGAGGGGAATAGCAATCAGCCCCAGCATCTT. This translates into CAGGEGNSNQPQHL.

As for this clonotype: It may be a read error: a sequence one base away is much more abundant. The CDR3 DNA is TGTGCCAGCAGCTTACAGCAACTAGCGGGAGTCGCCGGGGGGCTGTTTTTT. Its translation is CASSLQQLAGVAGGLFF. The gene calls are TRBV7-6 and TRBJ2-2; the match to TRBD2 covers 11 bases. CDR1 SGHVS and CDR2 FNYEAQ come from the germline V gene. The CDR3 has 17 amino acids.

CDR3 in DNA: TGTGCCAGCAGACGCGCGGCAGGGTACCAAGAGACCCAGTACTTC. It yields the protein CASRRAAGYQETQYF. V and J are TRBV27 and TRBJ2-5, with D maybe TRBD1 (5 bases). The V gene lost 6 bases and the J gene lost 0 bases, with 14 bases spanning the gap. The CDR3 is 15 amino acids. Per germline, CDR1 MNHEY and CDR2 SMNVEV (reference sequence).

Only a few counts were recorded for this clonotype. The chain joins TRBV15 to TRBJ1-2; the D is unclear. This CDR3 is built from 14 residues. The germline V and J ends were trimmed by 0 bases and 6 bases, with 11 bases remaining between them. The germline CDR1 and CDR2 sequences are LNHNV and YYDKDF (reference sequence). CDR3 DNA sequence: TGTGCCACCAGCAGAGATGCGGCTGAACATGGCTACACCTTC. This translates into CATSRDAAEHGYTF. Filled out from reference TRBV15 and TRBJ1-2, the complete variable domain reads DAMVIQNPRYQVTQFGKPVTLSCSQTLNHNVMYWYQQKSSQAPKLLFHYYDKDFNNEADTPDNFQSRRPNTSFCFLDIRSPGLGDTAMYLCATSRDAAEHGYTFGSGTRLTVV.

The V call is TRBV7-3, the J call TRBJ2-1; TRBD2 matches at 8 bases. Germline CDR1 reads SGHTA; CDR2 reads FQGTGA. This CDR3 comprises 15 residues. The ends lost 6 bases at V and 1 base at J; junction bases unmatched: 5. The CDR3 coding sequence is TGTGCCAGCAGTATAGCGGGGCAATCCTACAATGAGCAGTTCTTC. Its translation is CASSIAGQSYNEQFF.

This clonotype has just a few counts. V gene TRBV5-1 combines with J gene TRBJ2-7, with 7 bases that match TRBD1. The V and J ends lost 0 bases and 0 bases, in that order; junction bases with no gene match: 3. CDR1 and CDR2 (germline): SGHRS, YFSETQ. The CDR3 is made up of 15 amino acids. The CDR3 region has the DNA TGCGCCAGCAGCTTGGAAGGGACAGCCTCCTACGAGCAGTACTTC. Translated: CASSLEGTASYEQYF.

About this clonotype: This clone may be a read error of a much larger clone one base away. The rearrangement uses TRBV7-6 and TRBJ2-1, with 14 bases aligning to TRBD2. CDR3 length: 12 residues. Trimming at V came to 5 bases and at J to 15 bases, leaving 3 bases not matched to a gene. The germline V gene has CDR1 SGHVS and CDR2 FNYEAQ. CDR3 region: CASSRLAGGMFF. Written as DNA, the CDR3 is TGTGCCAGCAGCAGACTAGCGGGAGGGATGTTCTTC.

About this clonotype itself: At one of its ends the junction is not consistent with the germline gene, which may arise from a read error. The J gene is TRBJ2-7, the V gene TRBV20-1, with 8 bases lining up with TRBD2. The CDR3 is 13 residues long. Germline lookup yields CDR1 DFQATT and CDR2 SNEGSKA (reference sequence). The CDR3 DNA follows: TGCAGTGCGAGAGTAGCGGGATTCTACGAGCAGTACTTC. Translation: CSARVAGFYEQYF.

This clonotype was seen only a few times. The chain couples TRBV28 to TRBJ1-2, with D hard to call. Germline CDR1 MDHEN, CDR2 SYDVKM. CDR3 size: 12 residues. V shed 1 base and J shed 7 bases, with 7 bases lying between them. CDR3 sequence reads: CASSLLGLGYTF. CDR3 coding DNA: TGTGCCAGCAGTTTATTAGGGCTTGGCTACACCTTC.

The V and J genes are TRBV28 and TRBJ2-7, with D possibly being TRBD1 or TRBD2 (5 bases each). The V gene lost 2 bases and the J gene lost 1 base, with 9 bases spanning the gap. The CDR3 is 14 residues long. Per germline, CDR1 MDHEN and CDR2 SYDVKM. The CDR3 nucleotides are TGTGCCAGCAGTTTAGGGACGGAGTCCTACGAGCAGTACTTC. Encoded protein: CASSLGTESYEQYF.

In its sample, this clonotype was seen a few times. J is TRBJ1-4 and V is TRBV7-2, with 12 bases aligning to TRBD1. After removal of 2 bases from V and 8 bases from J, the junction contained 3 bases not matched to a gene. Germline-derived CDR1 and CDR2 are SGHTA and FQGNSA. The CDR3 loop spans 15 amino acids. The CDR3 DNA reads TGTGCCAGCAGCTTACGGGACAGGGGGCCCGAAAAACTGTTTTTT. Its translation: CASSLRDRGPEKLFF.